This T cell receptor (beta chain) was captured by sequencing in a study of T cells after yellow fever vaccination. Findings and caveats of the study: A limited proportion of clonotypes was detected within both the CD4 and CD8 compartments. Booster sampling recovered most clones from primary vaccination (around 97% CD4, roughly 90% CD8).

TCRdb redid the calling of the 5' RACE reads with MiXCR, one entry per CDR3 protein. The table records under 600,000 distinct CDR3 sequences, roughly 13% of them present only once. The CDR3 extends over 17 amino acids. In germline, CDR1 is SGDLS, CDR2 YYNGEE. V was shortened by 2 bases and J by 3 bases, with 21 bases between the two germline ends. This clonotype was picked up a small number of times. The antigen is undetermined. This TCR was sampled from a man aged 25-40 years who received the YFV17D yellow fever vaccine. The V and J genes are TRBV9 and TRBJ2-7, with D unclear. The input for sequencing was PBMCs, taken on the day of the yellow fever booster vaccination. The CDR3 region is CASSVGRAPGWVYEQYF. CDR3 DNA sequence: TGTGCCAGCAGCGTGGGTCGCGCCCCAGGCTGGGTCTACGAGCAGTACTTC.